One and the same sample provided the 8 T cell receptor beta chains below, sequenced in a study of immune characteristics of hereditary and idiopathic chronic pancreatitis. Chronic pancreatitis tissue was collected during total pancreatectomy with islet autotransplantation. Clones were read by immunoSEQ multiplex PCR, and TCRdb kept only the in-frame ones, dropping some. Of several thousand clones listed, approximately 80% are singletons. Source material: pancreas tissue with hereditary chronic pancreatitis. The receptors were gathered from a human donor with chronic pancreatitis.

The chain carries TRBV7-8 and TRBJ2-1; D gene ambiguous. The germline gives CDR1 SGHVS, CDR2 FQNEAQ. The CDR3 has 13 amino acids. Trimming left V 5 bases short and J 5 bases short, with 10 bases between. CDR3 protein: CASSPAFHNEQFF. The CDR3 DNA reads TGTGCCAGCAGCCCAGCGTTCCACAATGAGCAGTTCTTC.

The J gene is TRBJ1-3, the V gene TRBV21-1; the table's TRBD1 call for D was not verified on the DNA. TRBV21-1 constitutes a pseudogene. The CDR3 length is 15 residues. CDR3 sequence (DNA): TGTGCCAGCAGCAAAGATCAGGGTTACGGAAACACCATATATTTT. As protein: CASSKDQGYGNTIYF.

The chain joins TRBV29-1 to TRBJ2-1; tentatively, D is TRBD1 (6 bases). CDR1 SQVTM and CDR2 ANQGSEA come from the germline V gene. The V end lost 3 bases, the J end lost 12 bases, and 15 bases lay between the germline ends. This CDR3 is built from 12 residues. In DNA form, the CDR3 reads TGCAGCGTTGAGGGCAGGGGTCGATCGCAGTTCTTC. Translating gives CSVEGRGRSQFF.

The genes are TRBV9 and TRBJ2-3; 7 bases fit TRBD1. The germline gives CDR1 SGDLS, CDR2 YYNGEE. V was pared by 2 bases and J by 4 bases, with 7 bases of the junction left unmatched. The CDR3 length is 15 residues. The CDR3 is CASSVSGQGADTQYF. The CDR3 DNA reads TGTGCCAGCAGCGTGTCTGGGCAGGGGGCAGATACGCAGTATTTT.

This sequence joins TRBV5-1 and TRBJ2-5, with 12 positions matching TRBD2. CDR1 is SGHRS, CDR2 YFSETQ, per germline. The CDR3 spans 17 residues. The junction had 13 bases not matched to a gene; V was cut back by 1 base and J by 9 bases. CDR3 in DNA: TGCGCCAGCAGCTTGACTAGCGGGGGGCCTCTCTCCGGGGCCCAGTACTTC. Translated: CASSLTSGGPLSGAQYF.

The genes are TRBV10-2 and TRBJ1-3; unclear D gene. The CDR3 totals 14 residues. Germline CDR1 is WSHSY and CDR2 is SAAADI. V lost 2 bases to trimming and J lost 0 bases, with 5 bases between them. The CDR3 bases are TGCGCCAGCAGTGAGACCGGCTCTGGAAACACCATATATTTT. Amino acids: CASSETGSGNTIYF.

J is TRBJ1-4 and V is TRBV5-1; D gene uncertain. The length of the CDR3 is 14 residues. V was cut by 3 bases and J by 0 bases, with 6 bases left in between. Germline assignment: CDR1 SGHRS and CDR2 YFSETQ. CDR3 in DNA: TGCGCCAGCAGCTGGACCGCAACTAATGAAAAACTGTTTTTT. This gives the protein CASSWTATNEKLFF.

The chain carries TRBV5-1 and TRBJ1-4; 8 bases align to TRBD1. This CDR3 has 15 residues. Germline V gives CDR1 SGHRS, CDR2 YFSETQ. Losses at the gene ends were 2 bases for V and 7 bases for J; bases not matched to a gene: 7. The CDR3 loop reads CASSFGSGGGEKLFF. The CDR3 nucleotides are TGCGCCAGCAGCTTCGGGTCAGGGGGCGGTGAAAAACTGTTTTTT.